This entry lists 19 T cell receptor beta chains sequenced from one sample in a study of immune evolution from preneoplasia to lung adenocarcinoma. TCRdb's copy holds only in-frame clones and misses some; the assay was immunoSEQ multiplex PCR. The data hold under 8,500 clones, with around 86% observed a single time. Sequenced material: FFPE invasive lung adenocarcinoma tissue. The receptors come from a person in their fifties with lung adenocarcinoma.

The chain is built from TRBV7-9 and TRBJ1-4, with a weak D call TRBD1 (5 bases). Trimming cost V 5 bases and J 2 bases, with 18 bases left between them. This CDR3 contains 17 residues. Per germline, CDR1 SEHNR and CDR2 FQNEAQ (reference sequence). In DNA, the CDR3 is TGTGCCAGCAGCCCCTTAGATGTGGCAGGGACTAATGAAAAACTGTTTTTT. It yields the protein CASSPLDVAGTNEKLFF.

This chain joins TRBV11-2 and TRBJ2-2; TRBD2 aligns across 10 bases. V dropped 2 bases and J dropped 4; count of bases not matched to a gene: 10. This CDR3 is 18 amino acids long. Germline values: CDR1 SGHAT, CDR2 FQNNGV. This CDR3 is CASSLQVPGLATTGELFF. DNA for the CDR3: TGTGCCAGCAGCTTACAGGTCCCGGGACTAGCGACCACCGGGGAGCTGTTTTTT.

This clone was counted a few times. The chain joins TRBV21-1 to TRBJ2-7. TRBV21-1 is labeled a pseudogene. The CDR3 has 14 amino acids. CDR3 DNA: TGTGCCAGCAGCAAAGGGCCAGCCCCCTACGAGCAGTACTTC. Its translation is CASSKGPAPYEQYF.

The chain carries TRBV29-1 and TRBJ1-1; D is possibly TRBD1 (6 bases). Deletions cut 5 bases from V and 6 bases from J, with 16 bases between. The germline gives CDR1 SQVTM, CDR2 ANQGSEA. The CDR3 sequence is 13 residues long. Here the CDR3 reads CSVTRGGGPEAFF. CDR3 sequence (DNA): TGCAGCGTTACGAGGGGAGGGGGGCCTGAAGCTTTCTTT. The full variable domain, in which reference TRBV29-1 and TRBJ1-1 provide the parts outside the CDR3, is SAVISQKPSRDICQRGTSLTIQCQVDSQVTMMFWYRQQPGQSLTLIATANQGSEATYESGFVIDKFPISRPNLTFSTLTVSNMSPEDSSIYLCSVTRGGGPEAFFGQGTRLTVV.

In this sample, this clone turned up once. This rearrangement joins TRBV6-5 to TRBJ1-2, with D possibly being TRBD1 (5 bases). The CDR3 contains 14 residues. Germline V gene sequence: CDR1 MNHEY, CDR2 SVGAGI. Trimming shortened V by 5 bases and J by 8 bases, and 18 bases separated the two germline ends. CDR3 residues: CASSTKRDGGGYTF. The CDR3 nucleotides read TGTGCCAGCAGTACAAAGAGGGACGGGGGAGGCTACACCTTC.

As concerns this clone: At one end the junction does not follow the germline gene, possibly because of a read error. The V call is TRBV2, the J call TRBJ1-1; no reliable D call. CDR3 size: 18 residues. In germline, CDR1 is SNHLY, CDR2 FYNNEI. The CDR3 DNA is TGTGCCAGCAGTGAAAACCGTGTAGAACCAAGATCTTATGAACACTTACTATTT. This gives the protein CASSENRVEPRSYEHLLF.

The chain couples TRBV10-2 to TRBJ2-1, with D unresolved. Trimming stripped 6 bases from V and 4 bases from J, with 10 bases between. Germline V gene data show CDR1 as WSHSY and CDR2 as SAAADI. CDR3 length: 13 residues. The CDR3 spells CASSLGPYNEQFF. DNA for the CDR3: TGCGCCAGCAGCCTAGGACCTTACAATGAGCAGTTCTTC.

This chain uses TRBV5-1 with TRBJ2-7, with TRBD2 matching 8 bases. The germline gives CDR1 SGHRS, CDR2 YFSETQ. Trimming took 4 bases from V and 5 from J; bases not matched to a gene: 11. This CDR3 spans 15 amino acids. The CDR3 here is CASSPGLVARDEQYF. DNA of the CDR3: TGCGCCAGCAGCCCGGGACTAGTAGCCCGCGACGAGCAGTACTTC.

The chain joins TRBV28 to TRBJ2-3; 8 nucleotides align to TRBD2. From germline, CDR1 is MDHEN and CDR2 SYDVKM. The CDR3 length is 16 residues. After removal of 2 bases from V and 5 bases from J, the junction contained 9 bases not matched to a gene. CDR3 amino acids: CASSLESGGGLDTQYF. CDR3 DNA sequence: TGTGCCAGCAGTTTAGAGAGCGGGGGAGGGTTAGATACGCAGTATTTT.

The chain uses TRBV18 and TRBJ1-6; D may be TRBD1 (6 bases). The CDR3 contains 14 residues. In germline, CDR1 is KGHSH, CDR2 LQKENI. With 6 bases removed from V and 8 bases from J, the gap between germline ends came to 14 bases. DNA for the CDR3: TGTGCCAGCTCGCTAGACAGGTCCCATTCACCCCTCCACTTT. Residues: CASSLDRSHSPLHF.

This clone was seen a single time. The V call is TRBV4-3, the J call TRBJ2-6; D gene ambiguous. Germline-derived CDR1 and CDR2 are LGHNA and YSLEER. V was pared by 5 bases and J by 5 bases, with 22 bases between. The CDR3 is made up of 18 amino acids. CDR3 nucleotide sequence: TGCGCCAGCAGCTACGTCGAAGGACGTCAAAGTCGGGCCAACGTCCTGACTTTC. Residues: CASSYVEGRQSRANVLTF.

The CDR3, as DNA: TGTGCCAGCATTAAGTGGGGGGACAAACCCTACGAGCAGTACTTC. This codes for CASIKWGDKPYEQYF. The rearrangement joins TRBV25-1 to TRBJ2-7; D assignment may be TRBD1 or TRBD2 (6 bases each). Germline V gene sequence: CDR1 MGHDK, CDR2 SYGVNS. CDR3 size: 15 residues. V was shortened by 7 bases and J by 2 bases, with 18 bases between the two germline ends.

The chain has TRBV9 and TRBJ2-3; no clear D. Germline V gene data show CDR1 as SGDLS and CDR2 as YYNGEE. Trimming removed 2 bases at V and 4 bases at J, with 14 bases between. There are 15 residues in the CDR3. CDR3 in amino acids: CASSVLEIGSDTQYF. The CDR3 nucleotides are TGTGCCAGCAGCGTTCTAGAGATCGGTTCAGATACGCAGTATTTT.

The genes are TRBV6-5 and TRBJ1-1, with D possibly being TRBD1 (6 bases). Trimming removed 2 bases from V and 5 bases from J, with 18 bases in between. The germline gives CDR1 MNHEY, CDR2 SVGAGI. The CDR3 length is 16 residues. The CDR3 region is CASSYEGGNPVTEAFF. Written as DNA, the CDR3 is TGTGCCAGCAGTTACGAGGGGGGCAATCCTGTAACTGAAGCTTTCTTT.

V and J are TRBV5-1 and TRBJ2-2; D unclear. CDR1 SGHRS and CDR2 YFSETQ come from the germline V gene. This CDR3 comprises 15 residues. Between the trimmed V and J ends, which lost 3 bases and 2 bases, there was a span of 11 bases. This CDR3 is CASSSFGQNTGELFF. CDR3 DNA sequence: TGCGCCAGCAGCTCATTCGGGCAAAACACCGGGGAGCTGTTTTTT. The entire variable domain, with the rest obtained from reference TRBV5-1 and TRBJ2-2, is as follows: KAGVTQTPRYLIKTRGQQVTLSCSPISGHRSVSWYQQTPGQGLQFLFEYFSETQRNKGNFPGRFSGRQFSNSRSEMNVSTLELGDSALYLCASSSFGQNTGELFFGEGSRLTVL.

Of note for this clone: The junction does not match germline at one end; this may be a read error. The V and J genes are TRBV5-1 and TRBJ2-1; 8 positions match TRBD2. The CDR3 length is 17 residues. Germline CDR1 is SGHRS and CDR2 is YFSETQ. In DNA form, the CDR3 reads TGCGCCAGCAGCTTGACGGGGGGGCCTACCTCCTACTATGAGCAGTTCTTC. Its translation: CASSLTGGPTSYYEQFF.

The CDR3 nucleotides read TGTGCCAGCAGCCTGGGGGGAATCCGGCTGTTTTTT. Protein sequence: CASSLGGIRLFF. V gene TRBV11-2 combines with J gene TRBJ2-2, with D possibly being TRBD2 (6 bases). V was cut by 5 bases and J by 13 bases, with 14 bases left in between. Looked up from germline, CDR1 is SGHAT and CDR2 is FQNNGV. This CDR3 comprises 12 residues.

This clone was found once. The chain is built from TRBV19 and TRBJ2-6; no reliable D call. This CDR3 comprises 14 residues. Germline V gene data show CDR1 as LNHDA and CDR2 as SQIVND (reference sequence). V gave up 1 base and J gave up 2 bases, with 3 bases separating them. The CDR3 loop reads CASSIGAGANVLTF. CDR3 DNA: TGTGCCAGTAGTATAGGGGCTGGGGCCAACGTCCTGACTTTC.

The chain employs TRBV14 and TRBJ2-1; TRBD2 matches 10 bases. V shed 4 bases, J shed 6 bases, and the junction held 9 bases outside the gene matches. The CDR3 has 16 residues. Germline V CDR1 and CDR2: SGHDN, FVKESK. CDR3 sequence (DNA): TGTGCCAGCAGCCGACATGCCGGGACTAGCGCCAATGAGCAGTTCTTC. Translated: CASSRHAGTSANEQFF.